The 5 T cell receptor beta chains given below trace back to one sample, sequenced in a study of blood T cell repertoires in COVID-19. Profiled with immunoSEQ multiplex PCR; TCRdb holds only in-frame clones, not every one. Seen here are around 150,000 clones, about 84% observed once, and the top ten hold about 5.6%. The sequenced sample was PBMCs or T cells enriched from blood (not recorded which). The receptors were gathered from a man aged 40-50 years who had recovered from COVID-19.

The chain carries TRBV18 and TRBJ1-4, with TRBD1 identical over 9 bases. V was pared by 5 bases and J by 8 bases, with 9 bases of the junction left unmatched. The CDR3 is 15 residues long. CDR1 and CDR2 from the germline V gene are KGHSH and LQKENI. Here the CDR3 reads CASSSSTGGGEKLFF. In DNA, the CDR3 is TGTGCCAGCTCATCTTCGACAGGGGGAGGCGAAAAACTGTTTTTT.

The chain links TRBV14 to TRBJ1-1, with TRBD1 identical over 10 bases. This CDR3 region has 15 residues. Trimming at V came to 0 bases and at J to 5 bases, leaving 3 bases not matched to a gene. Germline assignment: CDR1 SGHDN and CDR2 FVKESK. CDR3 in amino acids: CASSQDRDRGTEAFF. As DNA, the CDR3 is TGTGCCAGCAGCCAAGATAGGGACAGGGGTACTGAAGCTTTCTTT.

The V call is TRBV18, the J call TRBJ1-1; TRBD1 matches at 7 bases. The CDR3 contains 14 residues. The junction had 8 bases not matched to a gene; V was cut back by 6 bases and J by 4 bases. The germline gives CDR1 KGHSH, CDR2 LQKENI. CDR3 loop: CASSLGGLGTEAFF. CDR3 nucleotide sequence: TGTGCCAGCTCCCTAGGGGGCTTGGGCACTGAAGCTTTCTTT.

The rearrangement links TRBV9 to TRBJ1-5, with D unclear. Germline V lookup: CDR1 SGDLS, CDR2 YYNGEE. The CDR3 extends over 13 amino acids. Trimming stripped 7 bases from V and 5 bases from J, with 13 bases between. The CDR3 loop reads CASAAGRDQPQHF. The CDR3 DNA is TGTGCCAGCGCCGCCGGGAGGGATCAGCCCCAGCATTTT.

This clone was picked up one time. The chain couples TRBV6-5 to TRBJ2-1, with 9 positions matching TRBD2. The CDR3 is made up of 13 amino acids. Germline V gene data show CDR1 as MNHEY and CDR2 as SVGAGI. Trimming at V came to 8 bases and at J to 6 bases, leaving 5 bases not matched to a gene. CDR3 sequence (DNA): TGTGCCAGCTTGTCTAGCGGGGCCAATGAGCAGTTCTTC. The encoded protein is CASLSSGANEQFF.